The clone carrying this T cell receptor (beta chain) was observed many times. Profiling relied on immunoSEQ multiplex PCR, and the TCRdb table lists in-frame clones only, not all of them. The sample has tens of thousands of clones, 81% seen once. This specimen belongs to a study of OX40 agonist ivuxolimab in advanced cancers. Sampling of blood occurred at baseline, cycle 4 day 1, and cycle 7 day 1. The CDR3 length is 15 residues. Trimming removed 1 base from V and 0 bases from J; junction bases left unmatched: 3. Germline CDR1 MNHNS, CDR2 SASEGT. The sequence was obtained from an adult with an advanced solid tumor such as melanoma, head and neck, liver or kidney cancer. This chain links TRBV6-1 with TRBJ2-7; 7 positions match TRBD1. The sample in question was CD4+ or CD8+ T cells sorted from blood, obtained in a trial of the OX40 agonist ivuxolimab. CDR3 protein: CASSEGQGASYEQYF. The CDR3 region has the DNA TGTGCCAGCAGTGAAGGACAGGGCGCCTCCTACGAGCAGTACTTC.